What follows are 12 T cell receptor beta chains derived from one specimen sequenced in a study of OX40 agonist ivuxolimab in advanced cancers. TCRdb keeps only in-frame clones here, not all; method: immunoSEQ multiplex PCR. Altogether tens of thousands of clones are present, about four fifths being singletons, with the ten largest covering roughly 4.5%. The sequences come from CD4+ or CD8+ T cells sorted from blood, collected in a trial of the OX40 agonist ivuxolimab. The receptors shown here come from an adult with an advanced solid tumor such as melanoma, head and neck, liver or kidney cancer.

The chain couples TRBV19 to TRBJ2-1; 9 nucleotides agree with TRBD2. Unmatched junction bases numbered 13, after V lost 6 bases and J lost 7 bases. The germline V gene has CDR1 LNHDA and CDR2 SQIVND (reference sequence). The CDR3 covers 16 residues. Here the CDR3 DNA reads TGTGCCAGTAGCCCATTTGCGGGAGGGCTCAAGAATGAGCAGTTCTTC. Encoded protein: CASSPFAGGLKNEQFF.

The CDR3: CAWSALQGNYGYTF. The DNA of the CDR3 is TGTGCCTGGAGTGCTCTTCAGGGGAACTATGGCTACACCTTC. The chain couples TRBV30 to TRBJ1-2; tentatively, D is TRBD1 (6 bases). The V and J ends lost 1 base and 2 bases respectively, with 11 bases between them. Germline CDR1 is GTSNPN and CDR2 is SVGIG (reference sequence). This CDR3 spans 14 amino acids.

This clone has a handful of counts. Different DNA sequences within this sample yield the same CDR3. The genes are TRBV4-3 and TRBJ2-5; TRBD2 agrees at 10 bases. Per germline, CDR1 LGHNA and CDR2 YSLEER. The CDR3 is made up of 14 amino acids. The V segment lost 4 bases and the J segment 3 bases; nucleotides outside the gene matches: 2. The CDR3 DNA is TGCGCCAGCAGCCGGACTAGCGGAAAAGAGACCCAGTACTTC. This translates into CASSRTSGKETQYF.

This clone showed up just a few times. This chain connects TRBV5-4 to TRBJ2-3; D remains ambiguous. This CDR3 has 11 residues. Germline CDR1 reads SGHNT; CDR2 reads YYREEE (reference sequence). Trimming removed 1 base at V and 6 bases at J, with 3 bases between. This CDR3 reads CASSLSDTQYF. The CDR3 coding sequence is TGTGCCAGCAGCTTGAGTGATACGCAGTATTTT.

This CDR3 is CATSRENRGASTDTQYF. The CDR3 DNA is TGTGCCACCAGCAGGGAAAACAGGGGGGCGAGCACAGATACGCAGTATTTT. The chain is built from TRBV15 and TRBJ2-3, with 8 bases that match TRBD1. With V trimmed by 3 bases and J by 0 bases, 8 bases remained unmatched. CDR1 and CDR2 from the germline V gene are LNHNV and YYDKDF (reference sequence). The CDR3 is 17 residues long. Combining the CDR3 with reference TRBV15 and TRBJ2-3 gives the whole variable domain DAMVIQNPRYQVTQFGKPVTLSCSQTLNHNVMYWYQQKSSQAPKLLFHYYDKDFNNEADTPDNFQSRRPNTSFCFLDIRSPGLGDTAMYLCATSRENRGASTDTQYFGPGTRLTVL.

This chain links TRBV4-3 with TRBJ2-7; D possibly uses TRBD1 or TRBD2 (5 bases each). V lost 0 bases and J lost 1, with 10 bases in between. The CDR3 covers 15 residues. Germline-derived CDR1 and CDR2 are LGHNA and YSLEER. CDR3 coding DNA: TGCGCCAGCAGCCAAGAGGGACGGAAATCCTACGAGCAGTACTTC. This translates into CASSQEGRKSYEQYF.

The chain has TRBV4-2 and TRBJ2-7; the D gene could be TRBD1 or TRBD2 (5 bases each). The CDR3 sequence is 14 residues long. V was cut by 0 bases and J by 7 bases, with 13 bases left in between. CDR1 LGHNA and CDR2 YNFKEQ come from the germline V gene. The CDR3 coding sequence is TGTGCCAGCAGCCAAGATCCGGGGCCGTGGGAGCAGTACTTC. Its protein product is CASSQDPGPWEQYF.

The chain joins TRBV7-6 to TRBJ1-1; 7 bases fit TRBD1. Germline V gene data show CDR1 as SGHVS and CDR2 as FNYEAQ. Unmatched junction bases numbered 3, after V lost 3 bases and J lost 2 bases. There are 14 residues in the CDR3. This chain's CDR3 is CASSFRTGNTEAFF. The CDR3 DNA reads TGTGCCAGCAGCTTTCGGACAGGCAACACTGAAGCTTTCTTT.

The rearrangement joins TRBV27 to TRBJ2-3; 9 positions agree with TRBD2. V lost 2 bases to trimming and J lost 3 bases; unmatched junction nucleotides: 6. The germline CDR1 and CDR2 sequences are MNHEY and SMNVEV (reference sequence). The CDR3 is 16 residues long. CDR3 sequence: CASSLGAGGPTDTQYF. The CDR3 DNA is TGTGCCAGCAGTTTAGGTGCGGGAGGGCCAACAGATACGCAGTATTTT.

V and J are TRBV9 and TRBJ2-7; 13 bases align to TRBD2. Trimming cost V 0 bases and J 0 bases; bases outside gene matches: 6. Germline lookup yields CDR1 SGDLS and CDR2 YYNGEE. The CDR3 runs 18 residues. Here the CDR3 reads CASSVVRTSGRNSYEQYF. The CDR3 DNA reads TGTGCCAGCAGCGTAGTTAGGACTAGCGGGAGAAACTCCTACGAGCAGTACTTC.

The J gene is TRBJ2-1, the V gene TRBV6-1; 9 bases are a match to TRBD2. Germline loops: CDR1 MNHNS, CDR2 SASEGT. CDR3 length: 15 amino acids. Losses at the gene ends were 4 bases for V and 8 bases for J; bases not matched to a gene: 9. DNA of the CDR3: TGTGCCAGCAGTGGGGCGGGAGGGGGTACGGATGAGCAGTTCTTC. Its translation: CASSGAGGGTDEQFF.

The chain couples TRBV4-2 to TRBJ2-1; D is undetermined. V lost 0 bases and J 0 bases, leaving 9 bases between the germline ends. The CDR3 runs 16 residues. Germline V CDR1 and CDR2: LGHNA, YNFKEQ. The CDR3 nucleotides are TGTGCCAGCAGCCAAGAGACGGTGAGCTCCTACAATGAGCAGTTCTTC. As protein: CASSQETVSSYNEQFF.